These 17 T cell receptor beta chains were sequenced from one sample in a study (dated by TCRdb to between 2015 and 2016). The library was obtained by 5' RACE. The sequencing machine was an Illumina MiSeq. The public reads were reanalyzed by TCRdb: fastp trimming at Q25, MiXCR alignment, in-frame beta chains only. All rows with the same CDR3 protein become a single entry with the most common DNA and genes. Here the sample has approximately 47,000 distinct CDR3 sequences; more than 25% occur a single time. The biggest ten clones account for roughly 2% of the sample. Sequenced material: naive CD4+ T cells sorted from blood. Per the publication, the cell subset or site label means: naive CD4+ T cells, CD4+CD45RA+CD25-. The receptors here all came from a female donor with breast cancer.

The gene calls are TRBV5-1 and TRBJ2-7; TRBD2 matches at 10 bases. Trimming cost V 6 bases and J 1 base; bases outside gene matches: 7. Germline loops: CDR1 SGHRS, CDR2 YFSETQ. The CDR3 covers 15 residues. In DNA form, the CDR3 reads TGCGCCAGCAAGGTCCTAGCGGGAGAATCCTACGAGCAGTACTTC. It yields the protein CASKVLAGESYEQYF.

The chain combines TRBV6-1 with TRBJ2-3, with 8 bases matching TRBD1. The CDR3 totals 11 residues. Germline CDR1 and CDR2: MNHNS and SASEGT. V was clipped by 7 bases and J by 12 bases; unmatched bases: 6. The CDR3 coding sequence is TGTGCCAGCAATTCGGACAGGGTTCAGTATTTT. It yields the protein CASNSDRVQYF.

This clonotype appeared a few times. V and J are TRBV12-3 or TRBV12-4 and TRBJ2-1; 10 bases match TRBD1. V shed 3 bases, J shed 9 bases, and the junction held 17 bases outside the gene matches. The length of the CDR3 is 18 residues. The CDR3 protein is CASSFFGFVRQGAREQFF. The DNA of the CDR3 is TGTGCCAGCAGTTTCTTCGGATTTGTGAGACAGGGGGCGCGTGAGCAGTTCTTC.

The V gene is TRBV19, the J gene TRBJ2-7; D is possibly TRBD2 (5 bases). Germline loops: CDR1 LNHDA, CDR2 SQIVND (reference sequence). This CDR3 contains 13 residues. V shed 0 bases and J shed 6 bases, with 9 bases lying between them. CDR3 region: CASSIEEDSEQYF. As DNA, the CDR3 is TGTGCCAGTAGTATAGAGGAGGACTCCGAGCAGTACTTC. The variable domain in full, with the rest retrieved from reference TRBV19 and TRBJ2-7, is DGGITQSPKYLFRKEGQNVTLSCEQNLNHDAMYWYRQDPGQGLRLIYYSQIVNDFQKGDIAEGYSVSREKKESFPLTVTSAQKNPTAFYLCASSIEEDSEQYFGPGTRLTVT.

This clonotype was counted only a few times. The chain recombines TRBV15 with TRBJ1-2; D call uncertain. V was clipped by 1 base and J by 6 bases, with 6 bases between them. The CDR3 loop spans 12 amino acids. CDR1 is LNHNV and CDR2 is YYDKDF in the germline V gene (reference sequence). The CDR3 nucleotides read TGTGCCACCAGCAGAGTCGGGGATGGCTACACCTTC. Protein: CATSRVGDGYTF.

This clonotype showed up many times. This sequence joins TRBV15 and TRBJ2-3; maybe TRBD2 (7 bases). The germline CDR1 and CDR2 sequences are LNHNV and YYDKDF (reference sequence). Trimming left V 4 bases short and J 1 base short, with 9 bases between. This CDR3 spans 14 amino acids. The CDR3 spells CATSKGGGTDTQYF. The CDR3 DNA sequence: TGTGCCACCAGCAAAGGGGGGGGCACAGATACGCAGTATTTT.

This clonotype occurred a few times. This chain uses TRBV5-1 with TRBJ2-5; 8 nucleotides match TRBD2. Trimming removed 4 bases from V and 6 bases from J; junction bases left unmatched: 11. Per the germline V gene, CDR1 is SGHRS and CDR2 is YFSETQ. This CDR3 comprises 15 residues. As DNA, the CDR3 is TGCGCCAGCAGCCTTGATCGGACTAGCTATCAGACCCAGTACTTC. Translating gives CASSLDRTSYQTQYF.

This clonotype was counted a few times. The chain is built from TRBV12-3 or TRBV12-4 and TRBJ1-5; 9 bases map to TRBD1. The CDR3 has 15 amino acids. After removal of 6 bases from V and 9 bases from J, the junction contained 12 bases not matched to a gene. CDR3 coding DNA: TGTGCCAGCAGCCTCCCGAATACAGGGGGCCGGCCCCAGCATTTT. Its protein product is CASSLPNTGGRPQHF.

This clonotype showed up just a few times. CDR3 protein: CASSAGGSYGYTF. The CDR3 nucleotides are TGTGCCAGCAGCGCAGGGGGCTCCTATGGCTACACCTTC. The rearrangement joins TRBV7-2 to TRBJ1-2; 8 bases fit TRBD1. This CDR3 has 13 residues. CDR1 and CDR2 (germline): SGHTA, FQGNSA. V trimming: 5 bases; J trimming: 4 bases; junction bases outside the gene matches: 3.

This clonotype appeared a few times. V and J are TRBV20-1 and TRBJ2-1; D not resolved. This CDR3 spans 13 amino acids. Between the trimmed V and J ends, which lost 1 base and 12 bases, there was a span of 16 bases. Germline V gene lookup returns CDR1 DFQATT and CDR2 SNEGSKA (reference sequence). This CDR3 reads CSARALTQRSQFF. CDR3 sequence (DNA): TGCAGTGCTAGAGCCTTAACACAGCGTTCGCAGTTCTTC.

The chain uses TRBV6-1 and TRBJ1-2, with TRBD1 identical over 7 bases. This CDR3 is 18 amino acids long. Germline CDR1 is MNHNS and CDR2 is SASEGT. J lost 1 base, V lost 5 bases, and 16 bases had no gene match. The CDR3 sequence: CASSKTLGTGTVNYGYTF. CDR3 in DNA: TGTGCCAGCAGTAAAACCCTGGGCACCGGGACAGTTAACTATGGCTACACCTTC.

This clonotype was counted a few times. This chain links TRBV6-1 with TRBJ2-1; perhaps TRBD1 as D (6 bases). CDR1 MNHNS and CDR2 SASEGT come from the germline V gene. This CDR3 spans 17 amino acids. Trimming took 4 bases from V and 1 from J, leaving 17 bases between them. The CDR3 DNA follows: TGTGCCAGCAGTGTTAACTCCCCAGGGGTGTCCTACAATGAGCAGTTCTTC. It encodes CASSVNSPGVSYNEQFF.

This clonotype was seen more than once but under ten times. The V gene is TRBV20-1, the J gene TRBJ1-1; 8 bases agree with TRBD1. The CDR3 covers 13 residues. The germline gives CDR1 DFQATT, CDR2 SNEGSKA (reference sequence). V gave up 5 bases and J gave up 4 bases; unmatched junction bases: 6. The CDR3, as DNA: TGCAGTGCTGAACGGACAGGGATCACTGAAGCTTTCTTT. As protein: CSAERTGITEAFF.

This clonotype was seen a few times. V usage is TRBV12-3 or TRBV12-4 and J usage is TRBJ2-6; D not certain. This CDR3 is 17 amino acids long. The V and J ends lost 3 bases and 0 bases respectively, with 12 bases between them. The CDR3 DNA is TGTGCCAGCAGTTTCCGGGCCTCACTCTCTGGGGCCAACGTCCTGACTTTC. Protein product: CASSFRASLSGANVLTF.

This clonotype has ten or more counts. The V gene is TRBV29-1, the J gene TRBJ1-2; 11 bases map to TRBD1. The V segment lost 6 bases and the J segment 2 bases; nucleotides outside the gene matches: 2. Per germline, CDR1 SQVTM and CDR2 ANQGSEA. The CDR3 has 13 residues. This CDR3 reads CSVGTGGNYGYTF. CDR3 in DNA: TGCAGCGTGGGGACAGGGGGAAACTATGGCTACACCTTC.

This sequence joins TRBV5-1 and TRBJ1-1; D is uncertain. CDR1 is SGHRS, CDR2 YFSETQ, per germline. CDR3 size: 14 residues. Deletions cut 0 bases from V and 6 bases from J, with 12 bases between. In nucleotides, the CDR3 is TGCGCCAGCAGCTTGGACGGCCGTTCGGCTGAAGCTTTCTTT. The encoded protein is CASSLDGRSAEAFF.

J is TRBJ2-1 and V is TRBV7-3; D not certain. CDR3 length: 15 amino acids. V dropped 2 bases and J dropped 1 base, with 9 bases sitting between them. Per germline, CDR1 SGHTA and CDR2 FQGTGA. The CDR3 nucleotides read TGTGCCAGCAGCTTAGGGTCCTGGTCCTACAATGAGCAGTTCTTC. Translating gives CASSLGSWSYNEQFF.